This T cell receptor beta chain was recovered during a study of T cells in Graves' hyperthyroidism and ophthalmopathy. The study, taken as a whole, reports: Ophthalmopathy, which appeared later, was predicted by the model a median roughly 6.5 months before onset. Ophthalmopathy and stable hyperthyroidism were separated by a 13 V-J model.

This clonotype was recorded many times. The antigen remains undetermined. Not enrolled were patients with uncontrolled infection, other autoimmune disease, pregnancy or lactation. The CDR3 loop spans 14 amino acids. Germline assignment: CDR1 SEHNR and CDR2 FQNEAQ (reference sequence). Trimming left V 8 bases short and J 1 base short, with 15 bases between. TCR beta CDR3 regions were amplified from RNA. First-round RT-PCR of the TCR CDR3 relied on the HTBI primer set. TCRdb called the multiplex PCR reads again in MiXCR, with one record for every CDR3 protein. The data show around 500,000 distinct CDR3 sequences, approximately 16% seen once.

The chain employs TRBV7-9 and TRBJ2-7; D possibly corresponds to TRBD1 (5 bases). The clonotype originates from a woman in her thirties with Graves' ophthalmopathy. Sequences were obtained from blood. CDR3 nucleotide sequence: TGTGCCAGCTCCCCATGGGGCAGGTCCTACGAGCAGTACTTC. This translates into CASSPWGRSYEQYF.